These 28 T cell receptor beta chains came from one sample sequenced in a study of cytomegalovirus exposure and HLA in healthy donors. Generated by immunoSEQ multiplex PCR, the TCRdb table keeps only in-frame clones and is missing some. This table holds roughly 300,000 clones, 86% found once. Input material: PBMCs. These receptors were taken from a woman under 30 in good health and CMV-seronegative.

This chain connects TRBV19 to TRBJ2-3; D uncertain. The germline gives CDR1 LNHDA, CDR2 SQIVND (reference sequence). Trimming shortened V by 2 bases and J by 2 bases, and 14 bases separated the two germline ends. This CDR3 has 16 amino acids. CDR3 DNA: TGTGCCAGTAGTATACGGCAGCGACCCATCACAGATACGCAGTATTTT. Encoded protein: CASSIRQRPITDTQYF.

This clone was counted a few times. The chain has TRBV25-1 and TRBJ1-1; D is ambiguous. Trimming pared 2 bases from V and 1 base from J, leaving 8 bases between. Germline lookup yields CDR1 MGHDK and CDR2 SYGVNS. The CDR3 spans 14 residues. The CDR3 reads CASSEDRGNTEAFF. The CDR3 coding sequence is TGTGCCAGCAGTGAAGACCGCGGGAACACTGAAGCTTTCTTT.

The chain recombines TRBV9 with TRBJ2-3, with a tentative D call TRBD2 (6 bases). V gave up 6 bases and J gave up 6 bases, with 17 bases separating them. Germline V gives CDR1 SGDLS, CDR2 YYNGEE. This CDR3 comprises 14 residues. CDR3 sequence reads: CASTEGPARDTQYF. DNA for the CDR3: TGTGCCAGCACGGAGGGCCCCGCACGGGATACGCAGTATTTT.

The gene calls are TRBV4-3 and TRBJ1-1; TRBD1 agrees at 9 bases. The CDR3 contains 16 residues. The trim removed 4 bases at V and 5 bases at J, leaving 11 bases unmatched. Germline V gene lookup returns CDR1 LGHNA and CDR2 YSLEER. The CDR3 spells CASSLTGDRVRTEAFF. DNA for the CDR3: TGCGCCAGCAGCCTAACGGGGGACAGGGTGAGGACTGAAGCTTTCTTT.

DNA for the CDR3: TGTGCCAGCAGTTCCCCCCCCCTCCAGTACGAGCAGTACTTC. Residues: CASSSPPLQYEQYF. V gene TRBV28 combines with J gene TRBJ2-7; D not certain. The V and J ends lost 4 bases and 4 bases respectively, with 14 bases between them. Germline V CDR1 and CDR2: MDHEN, SYDVKM. This CDR3 is built from 14 residues.

The rearrangement uses TRBV19 and TRBJ2-7, with D possibly matching TRBD2 (6 bases). V dropped 3 bases and J dropped 3 bases, with 12 bases sitting between them. Germline assignment: CDR1 LNHDA and CDR2 SQIVND (reference sequence). This CDR3 contains 14 residues. The CDR3 nucleotides read TGTGCCAGTAGTATCGCGGACGGGAGCTACGAGCAGTACTTC. Protein product: CASSIADGSYEQYF.

The chain's CDR3 is CASSQAETQYF. The CDR3 coding sequence is TGTGCCAGCAGCCAGGCAGAGACCCAGTACTTC. The chain is built from TRBV5-6 and TRBJ2-5; D unresolved. Germline V CDR1 and CDR2: SGHDT, YYEEEE. Trimming removed 4 bases at V and 4 bases at J, with 5 bases between. The CDR3 consists of 11 residues.

This clone showed up just once. The chain is built from TRBV9 and TRBJ1-4, with 9 positions matching TRBD1. Germline V gives CDR1 SGDLS, CDR2 YYNGEE. Trimming at V came to 3 bases and at J to 7 bases, leaving 10 bases not matched to a gene. This CDR3 spans 16 amino acids. This CDR3 reads CASSASPGQGGEKLFF. CDR3 DNA: TGTGCCAGCAGCGCATCTCCGGGACAGGGAGGTGAAAAACTGTTTTTT.

This chain uses TRBV5-4 with TRBJ2-1; weak D call: TRBD2 (6 bases). Germline V gene sequence: CDR1 SGHNT, CDR2 YYREEE (reference sequence). V shed 4 bases and J shed 2 bases, with 13 bases lying between them. The CDR3 runs to 15 residues. The CDR3 DNA reads as TGTGCCAGCAGCAGGCGGGACGGAACCTACAATGAGCAGTTCTTC. As protein: CASSRRDGTYNEQFF.

The chain joins TRBV5-1 to TRBJ2-7; perhaps TRBD1 as D (6 bases). V lost 0 bases and J lost 0, with 10 bases in between. Germline V gene sequence: CDR1 SGHRS, CDR2 YFSETQ. This CDR3 has 15 amino acids. In DNA, the CDR3 is TGCGCCAGCAGCTTGGTCACAGGGCCCTCCTACGAGCAGTACTTC. This codes for CASSLVTGPSYEQYF.

This rearrangement joins TRBV7-3 to TRBJ2-1; 10 nucleotides match TRBD2. V was pared by 4 bases and J by 3 bases, with 3 bases of the junction left unmatched. CDR1 SGHTA and CDR2 FQGTGA come from the germline V gene. This CDR3 spans 15 amino acids. CDR3 DNA: TGTGCCAGCAGCTCTTGGACTAGCGGCTACAATGAGCAGTTCTTC. Its protein is CASSSWTSGYNEQFF.

The rearrangement joins TRBV4-3 to TRBJ2-6; 8 nucleotides agree with TRBD1. Germline lookup yields CDR1 LGHNA and CDR2 YSLEER. CDR3 length equals 19 residues. J was trimmed by 0 bases and V by 4 bases; bases with no gene match: 11. CDR3 in amino acids: CASSPGPGQAFSGANVLTF. The CDR3 nucleotides read TGCGCCAGCAGCCCTGGACCGGGACAGGCTTTCTCTGGGGCCAACGTCCTGACTTTC.

The CDR3 loop is CATRWIGQGVGELFF. The CDR3 DNA reads as TGTGCCACCCGTTGGATAGGACAGGGTGTCGGGGAGCTGTTTTTT. The V call is TRBV2, the J call TRBJ2-2; the match to TRBD1 covers 8 bases. V was clipped by 10 bases and J by 7 bases; unmatched bases: 14. In germline, CDR1 is SNHLY, CDR2 FYNNEI. This CDR3 spans 15 amino acids.

The V gene is TRBV7-6, the J gene TRBJ2-2, with 8 bases lining up with TRBD2. V shed 0 bases and J 1 base; nucleotides not matched to a gene: 7. Germline V gene lookup returns CDR1 SGHVS and CDR2 FNYEAQ. This CDR3 contains 18 residues. The CDR3 is CASSLAESSGVNTGELFF. CDR3 nucleotide sequence: TGTGCCAGCAGCTTAGCCGAAAGTAGCGGGGTGAACACCGGGGAGCTGTTTTTT.

The chain links TRBV5-4 to TRBJ2-3; 8 bases are shared with TRBD2. The germline gives CDR1 SGHNT, CDR2 YYREEE (reference sequence). V was pared by 4 bases and J by 0 bases, with 7 bases of the junction left unmatched. The CDR3 spans 16 residues. CDR3 protein: CASSPAGGRSTDTQYF. In DNA form, the CDR3 reads TGTGCCAGCAGCCCGGCGGGGGGTCGTAGCACAGATACGCAGTATTTT. The full variable domain, rest sourced from reference TRBV5-4 and TRBJ2-3, is ETGVTQSPTHLIKTRGQQVTLRCSSQSGHNTVSWYQQALGQGPQFIFQYYREEENGRGNFPPRFSGLQFPNYSSELNVNALELDDSALYLCASSPAGGRSTDTQYFGPGTRLTVL.

V is TRBV18 and J is TRBJ1-5, with a tentative D call TRBD1 (6 bases). Germline V gene lookup returns CDR1 KGHSH and CDR2 LQKENI. This CDR3 contains 12 residues. V was pared by 3 bases and J by 7 bases, with 7 bases between. This CDR3 is CASSPDRQPQHF. CDR3 coding DNA: TGTGCCAGCTCACCCGACAGGCAGCCCCAGCATTTT.

The chain is built from TRBV6-1 and TRBJ2-5; 7 bases align to TRBD1. The CDR3 is 15 amino acids. The J segment lost 1 base and the V segment lost 4 bases, leaving 6 bases of the junction unmatched. Germline loops: CDR1 MNHNS, CDR2 SASEGT. The CDR3 coding sequence is TGTGCCAGCAGTGGAGGGACAGCCGTCCAAGAGACCCAGTACTTC. It yields the protein CASSGGTAVQETQYF.

The rearrangement links TRBV7-9 to TRBJ1-1; D gene ambiguous. Trimming left V 0 bases short and J 7 bases short, with 9 bases between. Germline lookup yields CDR1 SEHNR and CDR2 FQNEAQ (reference sequence). The CDR3 loop spans 13 amino acids. The CDR3 sequence is CASSLALSGEAFF. Written as DNA, the CDR3 is TGTGCCAGCAGCTTAGCATTGAGTGGTGAAGCTTTCTTT.

The chain combines TRBV6-6 with TRBJ2-3; tentative D call: TRBD2 (6 bases). This CDR3 region has 14 residues. CDR1 is MNHNY and CDR2 is SVGAGI in the germline V gene (reference sequence). V lost 2 bases to trimming and J lost 0 bases, with 6 bases between them. CDR3: CASSYAGSTDTQYF. CDR3 sequence (DNA): TGTGCCAGCAGTTACGCGGGAAGCACAGATACGCAGTATTTT.

With respect to this clone: Other DNA sequences from this sample encode an identical CDR3 as well. V is TRBV9 and J is TRBJ1-2, with 9 bases lining up with TRBD1. Germline V gives CDR1 SGDLS, CDR2 YYNGEE. V was pared by 3 bases and J by 8 bases, with 5 bases of the junction left unmatched. The CDR3 loop spans 13 amino acids. Here the CDR3 DNA reads TGTGCCAGCAGCGAGAGGACAGGGGACGGCTACACCTTC. This translates into CASSERTGDGYTF.

This clone was counted only a few times. V is TRBV5-1 and J is TRBJ2-7; 7 bases agree with TRBD1. V was pared by 5 bases and J by 5 bases, with 7 bases of the junction left unmatched. The V gene's germline CDR1 is SGHRS and CDR2 YFSETQ. The CDR3 covers 13 residues. The CDR3 is CASSSGTENEQYF. The DNA of the CDR3 is TGCGCCAGCAGTTCCGGGACAGAAAACGAGCAGTACTTC.

This chain links TRBV28 with TRBJ2-7; D call uncertain. The V end was cut by 6 bases, the J end by 0 bases, with 12 bases between. Looked up from germline, CDR1 is MDHEN and CDR2 is SYDVKM. This CDR3 spans 14 amino acids. The CDR3 DNA reads as TGTGCCAGCAGGGGCCCCGCGAGCTCCTACGAGCAGTACTTC. Translated, it gives CASRGPASSYEQYF.

This sequence joins TRBV6-1 and TRBJ1-2; D gene ambiguous. The length of the CDR3 is 11 residues. Germline lookup yields CDR1 MNHNS and CDR2 SASEGT. V was cut by 5 bases and J by 11 bases, with 12 bases left in between. DNA for the CDR3: TGTGCCAGCAGTTCCCTTCCGGGGTACACCTTC. It translates to CASSSLPGYTF.

This clone was detected once. J is TRBJ2-1 and V is TRBV27, with 7 bases that match TRBD2. V gave up 7 bases and J gave up 0 bases; unmatched junction bases: 9. CDR3 length equals 16 residues. The germline gives CDR1 MNHEY, CDR2 SMNVEV (reference sequence). CDR3: CASNSGGPFSYNEQFF. The CDR3 DNA reads as TGTGCCAGCAACTCGGGAGGCCCATTCTCCTACAATGAGCAGTTCTTC.

This chain links TRBV6-5 with TRBJ2-7; a possible D gene is TRBD2 (6 bases). The germline gives CDR1 MNHEY, CDR2 SVGAGI. V was cut by 7 bases and J by 0 bases, with 13 bases left in between. The CDR3 sequence is 14 residues long. The CDR3 DNA reads TGTGCCAGCACTAGGGACTTAAGCTCCTACGAGCAGTACTTC. Residues: CASTRDLSSYEQYF.

The chain uses TRBV5-6 and TRBJ2-7; D might be TRBD2 (5 bases). V lost 6 bases and J lost 5, with 24 bases in between. In germline, CDR1 is SGHDT, CDR2 YYEEEE. The CDR3 has 16 residues. CDR3 protein: CASNDLLRGTADEQYF. Here the CDR3 DNA reads TGTGCCAGCAACGACCTACTCCGGGGTACTGCGGACGAGCAGTACTTC.

V usage is TRBV2 and J usage is TRBJ2-7, with D possibly matching TRBD2 (6 bases). This CDR3 is 12 amino acids long. CDR1 is SNHLY and CDR2 is FYNNEI in the germline V gene. V was shortened by 6 bases and J by 4 bases, with 10 bases between the two germline ends. CDR3 in amino acids: CASRRGGYEQYF. The CDR3 bases are TGTGCCAGCAGGCGTGGGGGGTACGAGCAGTACTTC.

The chain carries TRBV11-2 and TRBJ2-3; TRBD2 matches at 9 bases. This CDR3 contains 16 residues. Trimming removed 5 bases from V and 10 bases from J; junction bases left unmatched: 16. Per the germline V gene, CDR1 is SGHAT and CDR2 is FQNNGV. CDR3 coding DNA: TGTGCCAGCAGCATAAGAGGAGCGGGAGGCAGGTCGGCGCAGTATTTT. Its translation: CASSIRGAGGRSAQYF.